This record looks at one T cell receptor (beta chain) sequence and its context. The antigen is unknown. This entry belongs to a study of CD8 T cells in Susac syndrome. Study as a whole: Patients with Susac syndrome, at blood draw, were therapy-naive, on corticosteroids, or on intravenous immunoglobulin alone. Study outcomes and limitations: Expansion of Susac CD8+ clones peaked in TEMRA cells and in active patients. That the number of individuals in its TCR sequencing and HLA analysis was relatively small was acknowledged by the study.

Trimming at V came to 4 bases and at J to 2 bases, leaving 2 bases not matched to a gene. There are 13 residues in the CDR3. Germline CDR1 and CDR2: DFQATT and SNEGSKA (reference sequence). RNA, at about 0.45 to 1 ug, was reverse transcribed with random hexamers. From the immunoSEQ multiplex PCR reads, TCRdb called clonotypes with MiXCR, one entry per CDR3 protein. The repertoire has 120,000 or so distinct CDR3 sequences, about 94% of them found once; the top ten carry around 0.21%. The chain employs TRBV20-1 and TRBJ2-7, with 10 bases lining up with TRBD2. The origin of this receptor is a human donor with Susac syndrome. The specimen sequenced was CD8+ T cells from PBMCs. The CDR3 spells CSATTSGPYEQYF. The CDR3 nucleotides are TGCAGTGCTACGACTAGCGGGCCCTACGAGCAGTACTTC.